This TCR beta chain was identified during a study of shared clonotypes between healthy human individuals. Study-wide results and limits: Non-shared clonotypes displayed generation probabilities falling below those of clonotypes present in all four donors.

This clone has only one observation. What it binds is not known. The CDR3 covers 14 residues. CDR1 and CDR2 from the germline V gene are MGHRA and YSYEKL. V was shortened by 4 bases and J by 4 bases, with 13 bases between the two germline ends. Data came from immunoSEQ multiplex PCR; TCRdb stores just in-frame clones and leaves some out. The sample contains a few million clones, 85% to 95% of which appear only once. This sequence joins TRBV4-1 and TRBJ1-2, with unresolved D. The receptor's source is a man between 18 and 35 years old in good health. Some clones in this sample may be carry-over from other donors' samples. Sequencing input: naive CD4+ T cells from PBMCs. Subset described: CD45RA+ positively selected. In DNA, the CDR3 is TGCGCCAGCAGCCCATCCGAGACACCCTATGGCTACACCTTC. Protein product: CASSPSETPYGYTF.